The entry that follows covers one T cell receptor (delta chain) sequence. This clone was observed a few times. No cognate antigen has been identified for it. No much larger clonotype is one base removed from it; base qualities were not supplied. These data belong to a study of Vδ1+ human thymocytes (dated by TCRdb to the late 2010s). About the study as a whole: The study characterised mRNA-level TRG and TRD CDR3 repertoires of highly purified Vdelta1+ thymocytes from young children as a data resource. Validation of the multiplex-based CDR3 amplicon strategy against 5'RACE-based CDR3 amplicon generation methods had been performed previously. The research as a whole found: The use of highly purified populations and single-cell validation was advised by the authors, since misinterpretation of bulk repertoire data could be caused by unexpected Vdelta2 sequences. Because no clustering by age or sex was observed, donors were not stratified by these variables in the analyses. Even though sort purity was high, about 20% of thymic TRD sequences were Vdelta2 (and few were Vdelta3), which was not the case for the peripheral blood Vdelta1+ controls. Many TRG clonotypes were shared between donors (up to about 7x10^3), whereas TRD repertoires were essentially private (max 116 shared). Unlike the oligoclonal repertoires in peripheral blood, the thymic TRG and TRD repertoires appeared highly polyclonal, with Gaussian CDR3 length distributions.

RNA extraction was performed with the RNeasy mini kit, and reverse transcription was done with Superscript III. CDR3 amplicons were generated by multiplex PCR with pooled V-gene forward primers and a constant-region reverse primer carrying Illumina adaptor overhangs. After gel purification, the amplicons were indexed with Nextera index primers over eight extra PCR cycles and then purified using AMPure XP beads. Libraries were sequenced on an Illumina MiSeq with paired-end 250 bp reads, dual indexing and around 19% PhiX spike-in. As for the original processing: Reads were quality checked with FastQC, and TRG read pairs were merged with ea-utils fastq-join. Annotation of sequences was performed with IMGT/HighV-QUEST, only productive sequences with unambiguous V-gene assignment were retained, and clonotypes were defined by identical CDR3 sequence. For downstream analysis, the tools were VDJtools 1.1.1, tcR 2.2.3, Treemap and vegan Shannon diversity in R 3.4.4. Identical DNA sequences were merged into single rows after TCRdb reprocessed the public reads with CATT. TCRdb's processing, not the authors', yielded these V and J calls. The table for this sample lists tens of thousands of delta-chain clones; less than 20% of them were counted only once. Roughly 0.5% of the sample comes from the top ten.

Thymic samples were depleted of alphabeta T cells, then CD3+ TCRVdelta1+ TCRVdelta2- thymocytes were FACS-sorted. A purity of roughly 97% to 99.6% was achieved for sorted Vdelta1+ thymocytes. Thymic specimens came from about 8 paediatric patients undergoing corrective cardiac surgery, aged from roughly 5 days to 16 months. Thymic tissue was dispersed, and mononuclear cells were isolated on a Histopaque-1077 density gradient. For staining, the antibodies used were anti-TCRVdelta1 clone TS8.2, anti-TCRVdelta2 clone B6, anti-CD3 clone HIT3a and anti-TCRalphabeta clone IP26. Counted from cysteine to phenylalanine, this CDR3 has 22 amino acids. Only the CDR3 DNA stays, 66 bases, in frame from base 1. Cut back by 4 bases and 2 bases, the V and J ends lie 35 bases apart. The germline V gene encodes CDR1 TSWWSYY and CDR2 QGS.

Sample: Vdelta1+ gamma-delta thymocytes from the thymus. The label giving this sample's cell subset or site can be read as: FACS-sorted CD3+ TCRalphabeta- TCRVdelta1+ TCRVdelta2- thymocytes. The chain uses TRDV1 and TRDJ1; the D call is possibly TRDD2 or TRDD3, each sharing 9 bases. The receptor was isolated from a boy less than two years old who had congenital heart surgery. Read as DNA, the sequence is TGTGCTCTTGGGGCCCTCCCTTCCTACTACCTGGGGGATTGGTCGAGGACCGATAAACTCATCTTT. It encodes CALGALPSYYLGDWSRTDKLIF.